The source of this T cell receptor (beta chain) is a study of shared clonotypes between healthy human individuals. Germline V lookup: CDR1 MDHEN, CDR2 SYDVKM. The CDR3 extends over 16 amino acids. V lost 2 bases, J lost 5 bases, and 11 bases stayed unmatched. Produced via immunoSEQ multiplex PCR; TCRdb's table is partial and in-frame only. The table includes 490,000 or so clones, over 60% detected once. This clonotype was sampled from a woman aged 40 to 50 in good health. Some clones in this sample may be carry-over from other donors' samples. The chain uses TRBV28 and TRBJ2-5; 7 bases map to TRBD2. Sample: PBMCs. The CDR3 coding sequence is TGTGCCAGCAGTTTACGGGGCCACCCCGGGGGGGAGACCCAGTACTTC. Its translation is CASSLRGHPGGETQYF.